This T cell receptor (beta chain) was captured by sequencing in a study of blood T cell repertoires in COVID-19. Across the study: Donors in the United States, Italy and Spain gave samples during acute or convalescent COVID-19. Sample material is recorded as cDNA or gDNA derived from T cells, B-cell-depleted T cells, or PBMCs.

In the original processing: Reference gene primers were amplified, and this amplification served to estimate nucleated cell counts. Produced via immunoSEQ multiplex PCR; TCRdb's table is partial and in-frame only. Clonal size and the V and J genes are those of that table, whereas D and trimming came from the DNA. Found here are about 25,000 clones, approximately 96% of them singletons; the top ten hold 3.5% to 5%. This CDR3 is 15 amino acids long. Germline V lookup: CDR1 SGDLS, CDR2 YYNGEE. V dropped 0 bases and J dropped 7; count of bases not matched to a gene: 5. Sequences were obtained from peripheral blood. This chain connects TRBV9 to TRBJ2-1; 9 bases match TRBD2. The source is a human donor with active COVID-19. The donor label of this sample is uncertain. The CDR3 DNA reads as TGTGCCAGCAGCGTAGTTGGCGGGGGGGTGAATGAGCAGTTCTTC. This encodes CASSVVGGGVNEQFF.